The T cell receptor (beta chain) under discussion was sequenced for a study of blood T cell repertoires in COVID-19. Measured with immunoSEQ multiplex PCR; TCRdb has only the in-frame clones, and not every one. This sample has approximately 190,000 clones; roughly 90% occur once, and the top ten carry around 6.6%. The V and J ends lost 1 base and 5 bases, in that order; junction bases with no gene match: 2. This CDR3 contains 17 residues. Germline CDR1 is SGHVS and CDR2 is FNYEAQ. Input material: peripheral blood. The chain combines TRBV7-6 with TRBJ2-2; the match to TRBD2 covers 15 bases. This clonotype originated in a woman in her thirties or forties who had recovered from COVID-19. The CDR3 region is CASSLGGLAGGTGELFF. The CDR3 DNA reads TGTGCCAGCAGCTTAGGGGGACTAGCGGGAGGAACCGGGGAGCTGTTTTTT.